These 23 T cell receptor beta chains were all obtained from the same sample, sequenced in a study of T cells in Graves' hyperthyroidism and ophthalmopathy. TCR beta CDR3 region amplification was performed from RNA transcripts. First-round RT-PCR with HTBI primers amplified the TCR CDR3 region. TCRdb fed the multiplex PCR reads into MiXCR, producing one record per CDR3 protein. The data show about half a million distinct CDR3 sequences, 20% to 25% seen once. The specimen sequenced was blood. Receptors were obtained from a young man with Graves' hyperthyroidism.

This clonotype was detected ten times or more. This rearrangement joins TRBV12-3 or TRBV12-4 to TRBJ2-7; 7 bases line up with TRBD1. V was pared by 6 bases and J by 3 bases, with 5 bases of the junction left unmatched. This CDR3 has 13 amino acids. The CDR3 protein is CASRMTGIYEQYF. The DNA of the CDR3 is TGTGCCAGCAGGATGACAGGGATCTACGAGCAGTACTTC.

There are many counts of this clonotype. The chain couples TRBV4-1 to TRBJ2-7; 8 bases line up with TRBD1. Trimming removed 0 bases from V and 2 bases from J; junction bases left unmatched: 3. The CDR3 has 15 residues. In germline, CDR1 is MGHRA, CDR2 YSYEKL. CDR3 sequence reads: CASSQDAQGAYEQYF. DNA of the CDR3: TGCGCCAGCAGCCAAGATGCACAGGGGGCCTACGAGCAGTACTTC.

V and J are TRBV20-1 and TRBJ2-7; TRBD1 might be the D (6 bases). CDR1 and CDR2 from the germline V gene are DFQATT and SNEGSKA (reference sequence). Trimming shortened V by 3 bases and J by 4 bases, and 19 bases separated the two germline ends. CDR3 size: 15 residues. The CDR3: CSARDGQRPFYEQYF. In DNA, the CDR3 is TGCAGTGCTAGGGACGGACAGAGACCTTTTTACGAGCAGTACTTC.

CDR3 in DNA: TGTGCCAGCACTCTACTACCTGCAAGGGGGCGAGGTACTGAAGCTTTCTTT. Encoded protein: CASTLLPARGRGTEAFF. The V and J genes are TRBV27 and TRBJ1-1; 7 bases align to TRBD1. After removal of 7 bases from V and 5 bases from J, the junction contained 19 bases not matched to a gene. CDR1 is MNHEY and CDR2 is SMNVEV in the germline V gene (reference sequence). CDR3 length: 17 amino acids.

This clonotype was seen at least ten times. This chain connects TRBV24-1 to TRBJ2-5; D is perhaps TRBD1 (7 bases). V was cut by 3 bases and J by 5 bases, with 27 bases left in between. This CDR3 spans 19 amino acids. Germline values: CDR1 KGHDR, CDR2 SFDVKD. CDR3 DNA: TGTGCCACCAGTGATCCGGGGGACAGTAACGGGCCGCTTGTTGAGACCCAGTACTTC. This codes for CATSDPGDSNGPLVETQYF.

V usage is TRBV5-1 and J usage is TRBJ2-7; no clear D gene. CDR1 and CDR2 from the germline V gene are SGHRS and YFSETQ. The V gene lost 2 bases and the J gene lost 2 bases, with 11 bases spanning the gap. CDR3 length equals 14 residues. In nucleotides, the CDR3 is TGCGCCAGCAGCTTCGGCCATCACACCTACGAGCAGTACTTC. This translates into CASSFGHHTYEQYF.

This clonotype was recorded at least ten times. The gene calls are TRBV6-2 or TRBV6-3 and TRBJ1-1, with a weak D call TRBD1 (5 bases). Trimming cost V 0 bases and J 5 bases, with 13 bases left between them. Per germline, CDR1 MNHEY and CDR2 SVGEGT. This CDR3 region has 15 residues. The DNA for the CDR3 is TGTGCCAGCAGTTACTCAGGGGCCATGGGGACTGAAGCTTTCTTT. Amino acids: CASSYSGAMGTEAFF.

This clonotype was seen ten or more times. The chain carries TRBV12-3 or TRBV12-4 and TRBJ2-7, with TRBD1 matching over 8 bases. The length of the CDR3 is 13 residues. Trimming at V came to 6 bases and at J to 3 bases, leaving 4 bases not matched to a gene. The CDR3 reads CASRQGANYEQYF. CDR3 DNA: TGTGCCAGCAGGCAGGGGGCTAACTACGAGCAGTACTTC.

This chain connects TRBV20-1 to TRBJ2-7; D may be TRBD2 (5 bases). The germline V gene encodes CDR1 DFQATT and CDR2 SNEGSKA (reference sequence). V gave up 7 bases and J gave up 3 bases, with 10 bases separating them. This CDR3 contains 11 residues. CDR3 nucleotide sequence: TGCAGTGGGACGGGGAACTACGAGCAGTACTTC. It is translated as CSGTGNYEQYF.

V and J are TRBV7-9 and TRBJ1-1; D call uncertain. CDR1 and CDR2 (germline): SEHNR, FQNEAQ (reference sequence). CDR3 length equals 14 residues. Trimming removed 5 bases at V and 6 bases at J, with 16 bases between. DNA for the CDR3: TGTGCCAGCAGCACTACACGGTGGACCGCTGAAGCTTTCTTT. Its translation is CASSTTRWTAEAFF.

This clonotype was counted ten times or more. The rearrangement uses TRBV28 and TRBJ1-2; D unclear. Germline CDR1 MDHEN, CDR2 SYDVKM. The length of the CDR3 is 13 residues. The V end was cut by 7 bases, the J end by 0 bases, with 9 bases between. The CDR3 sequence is CASISGPNYGYTF. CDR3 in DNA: TGTGCCAGCATCTCAGGCCCTAACTATGGCTACACCTTC.

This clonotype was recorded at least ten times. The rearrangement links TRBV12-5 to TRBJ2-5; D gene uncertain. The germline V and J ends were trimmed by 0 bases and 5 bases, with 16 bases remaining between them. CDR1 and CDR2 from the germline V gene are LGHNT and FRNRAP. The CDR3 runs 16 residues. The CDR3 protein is CASGLVRSGRVETQYF. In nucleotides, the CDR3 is TGTGCTAGTGGTTTGGTACGGTCCGGGCGAGTGGAGACCCAGTACTTC.

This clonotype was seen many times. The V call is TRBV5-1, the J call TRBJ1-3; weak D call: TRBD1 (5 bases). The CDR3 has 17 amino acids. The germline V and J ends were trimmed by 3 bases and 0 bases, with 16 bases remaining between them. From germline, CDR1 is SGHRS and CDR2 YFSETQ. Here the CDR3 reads CASSWDPGRFSGNTIYF. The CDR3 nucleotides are TGCGCCAGCAGCTGGGACCCCGGACGGTTCTCTGGAAACACCATATATTTT.

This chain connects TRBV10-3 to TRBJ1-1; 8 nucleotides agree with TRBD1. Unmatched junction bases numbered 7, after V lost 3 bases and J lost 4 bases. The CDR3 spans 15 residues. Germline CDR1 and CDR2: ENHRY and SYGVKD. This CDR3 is CAISDKETGGTEAFF. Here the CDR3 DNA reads TGTGCCATCAGTGATAAAGAAACAGGGGGCACTGAAGCTTTCTTT.

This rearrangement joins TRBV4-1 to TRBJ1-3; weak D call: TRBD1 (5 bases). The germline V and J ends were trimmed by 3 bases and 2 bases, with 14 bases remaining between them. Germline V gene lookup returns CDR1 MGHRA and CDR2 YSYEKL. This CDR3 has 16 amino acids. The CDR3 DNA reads TGCGCCAGCAGCCAGACGGCCGGGACTCCTGGAAACACCATATATTTT. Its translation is CASSQTAGTPGNTIYF.

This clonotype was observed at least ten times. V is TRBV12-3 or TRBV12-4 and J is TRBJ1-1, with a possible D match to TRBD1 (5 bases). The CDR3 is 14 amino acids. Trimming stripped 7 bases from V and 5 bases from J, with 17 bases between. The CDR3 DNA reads TGTGCCAGCACTCTACAGGCGTTTGAGACTGAAGCTTTCTTT. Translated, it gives CASTLQAFETEAFF.

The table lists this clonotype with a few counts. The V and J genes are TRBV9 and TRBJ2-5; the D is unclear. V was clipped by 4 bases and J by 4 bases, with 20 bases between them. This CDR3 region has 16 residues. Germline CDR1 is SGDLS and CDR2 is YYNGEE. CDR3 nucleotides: TGTGCCAGCAGCACCCGTGAGAACACCTGGGGAGAGACCCAGTACTTC. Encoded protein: CASSTRENTWGETQYF.

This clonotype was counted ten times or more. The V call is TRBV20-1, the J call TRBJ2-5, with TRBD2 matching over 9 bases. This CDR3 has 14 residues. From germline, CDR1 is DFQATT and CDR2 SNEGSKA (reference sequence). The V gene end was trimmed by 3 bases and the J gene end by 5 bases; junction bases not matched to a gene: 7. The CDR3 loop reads CSASRAGGLETQYF. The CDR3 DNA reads TGCAGTGCTAGTCGGGCGGGGGGGCTGGAGACCCAGTACTTC.

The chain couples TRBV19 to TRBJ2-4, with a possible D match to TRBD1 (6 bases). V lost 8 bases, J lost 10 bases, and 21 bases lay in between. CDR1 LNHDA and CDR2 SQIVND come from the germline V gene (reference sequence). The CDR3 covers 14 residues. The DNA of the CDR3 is TGTGCCAGTGGACGCCGGGACACCGAGGAAATTCAGTACTTC. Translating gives CASGRRDTEEIQYF.

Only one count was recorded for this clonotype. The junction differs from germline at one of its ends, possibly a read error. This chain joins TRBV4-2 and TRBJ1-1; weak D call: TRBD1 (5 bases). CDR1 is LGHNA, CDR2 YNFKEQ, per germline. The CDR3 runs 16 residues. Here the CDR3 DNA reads TGTGTCAGCAGCCAAGAAAGCGGGACGGTCAACACTGAAGCTTTCTTT. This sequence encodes CVSSQESGTVNTEAFF.

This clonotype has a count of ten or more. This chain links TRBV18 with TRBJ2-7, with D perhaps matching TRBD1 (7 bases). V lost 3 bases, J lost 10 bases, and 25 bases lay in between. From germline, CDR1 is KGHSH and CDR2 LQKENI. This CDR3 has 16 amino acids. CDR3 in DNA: TGTGCCAGCTCACCTCTAGGCCCGAGGAGGGGACAGCACCAGTACTTC. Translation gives CASSPLGPRRGQHQYF.

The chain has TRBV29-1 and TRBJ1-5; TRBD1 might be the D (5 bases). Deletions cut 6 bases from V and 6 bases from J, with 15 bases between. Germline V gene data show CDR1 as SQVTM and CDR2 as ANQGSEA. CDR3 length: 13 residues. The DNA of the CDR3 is TGCAGCGTCGCCGGAGGGGCGGCTCAGCCCCAGCATTTT. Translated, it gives CSVAGGAAQPQHF.

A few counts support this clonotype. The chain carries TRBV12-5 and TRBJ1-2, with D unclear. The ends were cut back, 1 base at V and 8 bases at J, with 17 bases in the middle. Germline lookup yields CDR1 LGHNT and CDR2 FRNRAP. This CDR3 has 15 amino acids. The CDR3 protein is CASGLEATTTDGYTF. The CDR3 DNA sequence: TGTGCTAGTGGTTTGGAGGCAACCACCACGGACGGCTACACCTTC. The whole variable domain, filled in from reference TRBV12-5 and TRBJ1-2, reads DARVTQTPRHKVTEMGQEVTMRCQPILGHNTVFWYRQTMMQGLELLAYFRNRAPLDDSGMPKDRFSAEMPDATLATLKIQPSEPRDSAVYFCASGLEATTTDGYTFGSGTRLTVV.